The 5 T cell receptor beta chains below all came from one sample that was sequenced in a study of T cell changes during pregnancy in multiple sclerosis. Sequenced by immunoSEQ multiplex PCR; TCRdb stores in-frame clones only, minus some. The sample lists fewer than 65,000 clones; roughly 90% were seen once. This sample comprised CD4+ T cells from peripheral blood mononuclear cells, obtained after pregnancy. The receptors were sampled from a female donor with multiple sclerosis, enrolled in a pregnancy study.

This clone was detected only once. One end of the junction varies from germline; a read error may be responsible. V gene TRBV4-1 combines with J gene TRBJ2-2, with 8 positions matching TRBD1. Germline V lookup: CDR1 MGHRA, CDR2 YSYEKL. The CDR3 totals 16 residues. CDR3 protein: CASSQAVRGRSGELFF. CDR3 nucleotides: TGCGCTAGCAGCCAAGCTGTCAGGGGGCGAAGCGGGGAGCTGTTTTTT.

The gene calls are TRBV28 and TRBJ2-1; TRBD2 might be the D (7 bases). The CDR3 has 14 residues. Germline-derived CDR1 and CDR2 are MDHEN and SYDVKM. V lost 6 bases and J 4 bases, leaving 13 bases between the germline ends. This chain's CDR3 is CASRKGEGYNEQFF. CDR3 sequence (DNA): TGTGCCAGCAGGAAGGGGGAGGGATACAATGAGCAGTTCTTC.

The genes are TRBV30 and TRBJ1-2; D is possibly TRBD1 (5 bases). The CDR3 has 11 residues. Germline lookup yields CDR1 GTSNPN and CDR2 SVGIG (reference sequence). Between the trimmed V and J ends, which lost 4 bases and 7 bases, there was a span of 10 bases. In DNA form, the CDR3 reads TGTGCCTGGATGACGGGGGTTGGCTACACCTTC. Protein product: CAWMTGVGYTF.

V and J are TRBV6-5 and TRBJ1-4; no definite D call. The CDR3 loop spans 14 amino acids. Trimming cost V 2 bases and J 2 bases, with 6 bases left between them. The germline gives CDR1 MNHEY, CDR2 SVGAGI. CDR3 nucleotides: TGTGCCAGCAGTTACCGAGAGACTAATGAAAAACTGTTTTTT. Translated, it gives CASSYRETNEKLFF.

The chain has TRBV28 and TRBJ1-5; 9 bases fit TRBD1. Germline CDR1 MDHEN, CDR2 SYDVKM. With V trimmed by 4 bases and J by 6 bases, 7 bases remained unmatched. CDR3 size: 15 residues. The CDR3 DNA is TGTGCCAGCAGTTCCCCACAGGGGGCAGTTCAGCCCCAGCATTTT. It translates to CASSSPQGAVQPQHF.